This T cell receptor (beta chain) was found in a study of beta chain features in type 1 diabetes. Overall study results and limits: The study notes PCR might favor shorter templates equally in patients and controls. Within each of all four CD4+ subsets, Type 1 diabetes patients had TCRB CDR3s that were moderately but significantly shorter. Fewer junction insertions and more nucleotide deletions appeared in type 1 diabetes patients.

Comment on this clone: Its specificity is not known.

As every portion of the isolated RNA was reverse transcribed, the sequencing read expressed TCRB transcripts. The repertoire was sequenced with immunoSEQ multiplex PCR; TCRdb's copy has only in-frame clones and lacks some. The sample yields some 370,000 clones, roughly a tenth seen once. Germline V lookup: CDR1 MNHEY, CDR2 SVGAGI. V lost 0 bases to trimming and J lost 11 bases; unmatched junction nucleotides: 6. The CDR3 runs 14 residues. Material: central memory CD4+ T cells from blood. This sequence joins TRBV6-5 and TRBJ2-3; 9 bases fit TRBD2. This TCR derives from a man aged 25-45 years with type 1 diabetes. This chain's CDR3 is CASSYSREGRGQYF. The CDR3, as DNA: TGTGCCAGCAGTTACTCGCGGGAGGGCCGAGGGCAGTATTTT.